This is a list of T cell receptor beta chains from one sample in a study of blood T cell repertoires in COVID-19. Sequencing used immunoSEQ multiplex PCR; TCRdb keeps in-frame clones, though not all of them. The sample holds about 68,000 clones, nearly 90% seen once. The sequenced material came from peripheral blood. Receptors were obtained from a woman aged 50 to 60 with COVID-19, enrolled during active disease. CDR3s include the opening cysteine and the closing phenylalanine or tryptophan.

TRBJ2-6	TRBV6-5	CAILWGANVLTF
TRBJ2-2	TRBV28	CASSLYGRQSTGELFF
TRBJ2-5	TRBV19	CASSPRSGSTTVQETQYF
TRBJ1-1	TRBV12-3/TRBV12-4	CASSYRGHTEAFF
TRBJ2-5	TRBV5-4	CASSPYALRETQYF
TRBJ2-3	TRBV11-1	CASSPRDRSPTDTQYF
TRBJ1-1	TRBV28	CASSLRGPWLNTEAFF
TRBJ1-1	TRBV9	CASSGRGGRGEAFF
TRBJ2-7	TRBV2	CASTEDRLVEQYF
TRBJ1-2	TRBV4-1	CASSQDQGVDYGYTF
TRBJ2-1	TRBV2	CASSAGSGRGNEQFF
TRBJ2-7	TRBV2	CASRVRAGGPPEQYF
TRBJ1-1	TRBV5-1	CASSLAGGTGNRAFF
TRBJ2-7	TRBV5-5	CASSPGVRERFYEQYF
TRBJ2-5	TRBV2	CASKLAGDSPTQYF
TRBJ2-2	TRBV21-1	CASSKVGYGLGRTSLLISPGELFF
TRBJ2-3	TRBV28	CASSDSGSWTDTQYF
TRBJ2-1	TRBV28	CASSRDYSRNEQFF
TRBJ1-3	TRBV9	CASSVGDPVRGNTIYF
TRBJ2-1	TRBV29-1	CSVEGRESSYNEQFF
TRBJ2-7	TRBV5-1	CASSLEGQGAVSSYEQYF
TRBJ2-1	TRBV29-1	CSVEIEGGQLYEQFF
TRBJ2-3	TRBV7-2	CASSLVSENTQYF
TRBJ1-2	TRBV18	CASSPDGPGDGYTF
TRBJ2-2	TRBV25-1	CASGTGGTGELFF
TRBJ1-5	TRBV2	CASRGTPRRSNQPQHF
TRBJ2-4	TRBV4-1	CASSQVGGKNIQYF
TRBJ1-2	TRBV19	CASSIDPAGRSHGYTF
TRBJ1-6	TRBV10-3	CAISREGDSPLHF
TRBJ1-5	TRBV19	CASRPRAGDQYSNQPQHF
TRBJ1-2	TRBV5-4	CASSFRDTYGYTF
TRBJ2-7	TRBV5-4	CASSLVGVDEQYF
TRBJ2-5	TRBV11-2	CASSLVGGLTQETQYF
TRBJ1-5	TRBV15	CATSRDPRTNQPQHF
TRBJ2-7	TRBV5-4	CASSSGLLSYEQYF
TRBJ1-6	TRBV9	CASSARTGENSPLHF
TRBJ2-3	TRBV3-1/TRBV3-2	CASSPMGQGDTQYF
TRBJ2-7	TRBV30	CAWSPDSFREQYF
TRBJ2-1	TRBV30	CAWNPEPTKEQFF
TRBJ2-1	TRBV4-1	CASSPHASGSNEQFF
TRBJ2-5	TRBV7-9	CASSQPDRKETQYF
TRBJ2-5	TRBV7-9	CASSSRLPGRQETQYF
TRBJ1-6	TRBV2	CASSDRQGYNSPLHF
TRBJ2-1	TRBV6-6	CASSYSWLAGDNEQFF
TRBJ2-7	TRBV28	CASRDSGTEDDEQYF
TRBJ2-5	TRBV28	CASKVQAESRSYF
TRBJ2-2	TRBV5-1	CASSEGLAGGTGELFF
TRBJ2-5	TRBV7-9	CASSHNPLAAFQETQYF
TRBJ2-1	TRBV15	CATSIRNEQFF
TRBJ1-1	TRBV7-2	CASSKFPGGALTEAFF
TRBJ2-2	TRBV7-3	CASSSTGTTTGELFF
TRBJ2-2	TRBV3-1/TRBV3-2	CASSQAVLNSGELFF
TRBJ2-7	TRBV10-3	CAISEPGTGGYEQYF
TRBJ2-3	TRBV7-2	CASSLVGQSTDTQYF
TRBJ2-7	TRBV5-1	CASSLSGQRPYEQYF
TRBJ2-5	TRBV9	CASRSPGEETQYF
TRBJ2-5	TRBV7-3	CASSYSGRAGETQYF
TRBJ2-1	TRBV2	CASRRGGTSGNTRGNEQFF
TRBJ2-7	TRBV7-8	CASSLATTSTSYEQYF